This is a list of T cell receptor beta chains from one sample in a study of blood T cell repertoires in COVID-19. Produced via immunoSEQ multiplex PCR; TCRdb's table is partial and in-frame only. The sample consists of 490,000 or so clones, 85% to 90% of them appearing once. The specimen sequenced was PBMCs or T cells enriched from blood (not recorded which). The origin of the receptors is a woman aged 40 to 55 who had recovered from COVID-19. CDR3s include the opening cysteine and the closing phenylalanine or tryptophan. A D gene is named only where the DNA matches it firmly. Size is omitted from some rows. Given values are once, few, many or a class for expanded clones.

DNA: TGTGCCAGCAGCTTGGATGGACAGGGTTGGGAGACCCAGTACTTC
CDR3: CASSLDGQGWETQYF
V: TRBV5-5
J: TRBJ2-5
size: .
D: TRBD1

DNA: TGCGCCAGCAGCTTGGCCTTGGGACAGGGTTCTGGCTACACCTTC
CDR3: CASSLALGQGSGYTF
V: TRBV5-1
J: TRBJ1-2
size: .
D: TRBD1

DNA: TGTGCCAGCCTCTCCCTAGCGAGGAATGAGCAGTTCTTC
CDR3: CASLSLARNEQFF
V: TRBV7-9
J: TRBJ2-1
size: .
D: .

DNA: TGTGCCAGCACTGGGTCCGGAGAAAACTCCTACGAGCAGTACTTC
CDR3: CASTGSGENSYEQYF
V: TRBV2
J: TRBJ2-7
size: .
D: .

DNA: TGTGCCAGCAGTGAATTCCGTGGGAGAATCTACGAGCAGTACTTC
CDR3: CASSEFRGRIYEQYF
V: TRBV6-1
J: TRBJ2-7
size: .
D: .

DNA: TGTGCCAGCAGCCCCGAGGGGGGACAGGGGGCCCGGAACACTGAAGCTTTCTTT
CDR3: CASSPEGGQGARNTEAFF
V: TRBV9
J: TRBJ1-1
size: .
D: TRBD1

DNA: TGTGCCACCAGTGACTCAGGGGTTGGCTACACCTTC
CDR3: CATSDSGVGYTF
V: TRBV24-1
J: TRBJ1-2
size: .
D: .

DNA: TGCGCCAGCAGCTCCGGGACAGGGAGTTGGGAGACCCAGTACTTC
CDR3: CASSSGTGSWETQYF
V: TRBV5-1
J: TRBJ2-5
size: .
D: TRBD1

DNA: TGCGCCAGCAGCTTGCCTAGCGGGAGAAGGGAGACCCAGTACTTC
CDR3: CASSLPSGRRETQYF
V: TRBV5-1
J: TRBJ2-5
size: few
D: TRBD2

DNA: TGTGCCAGCAGTTTCCTCCAGGGGGCTTTCGAGACCCAGTACTTC
CDR3: CASSFLQGAFETQYF
V: TRBV28
J: TRBJ2-5
size: .
D: TRBD1

DNA: TGCGCCAGCAGCACCGACATCTACAATGAGCAGTTCTTC
CDR3: CASSTDIYNEQFF
V: TRBV5-1
J: TRBJ2-1
size: .
D: .

DNA: TGTGCCAGTAGTCCAAAGGGGGACAGGGACGAGCAGTACTTC
CDR3: CASSPKGDRDEQYF
V: TRBV19
J: TRBJ2-7
size: .
D: TRBD1

DNA: TGTGCCAGCAGTTCCTCGGGACAGGGGGCTACGACCATATATTTT
CDR3: CASSSSGQGATTIYF
V: TRBV7-9
J: TRBJ1-3
size: .
D: TRBD1

DNA: TGCGCCAGCAGCTTGGCGGGGGGTAGCAATCAGCCCCAGCATTTT
CDR3: CASSLAGGSNQPQHF
V: TRBV5-1
J: TRBJ1-5
size: .
D: .

DNA: TGTGCCAGTGCACCCTTGGGGACAGGGAGGAGTGAGCAGTTCTTC
CDR3: CASAPLGTGRSEQFF
V: TRBV27
J: TRBJ2-1
size: .
D: TRBD1

DNA: TGTGCCAGCAGCTTATCCGGCTCTAGCGCAGGTGATACGCAGTATTTT
CDR3: CASSLSGSSAGDTQYF
V: TRBV7-2
J: TRBJ2-3
size: once
D: .

DNA: TGTGCCAGCAGTTCGGACAGGAGGGGTCAACTTGAAGCTTTCTTT
CDR3: CASSSDRRGQLEAFF
V: TRBV2
J: TRBJ1-1
size: .
D: TRBD1

DNA: TGTGCCAGCAGGCCTACAGGGGGCGCTGGGTCCGGGGCCAACGTCCTGACTTTC
CDR3: CASRPTGGAGSGANVLTF
V: TRBV27
J: TRBJ2-6
size: .
D: TRBD1

DNA: TGTGCCAGCAGCGTAGAGGCTAGCGGCCTCTACGAGCAGTACTTC
CDR3: CASSVEASGLYEQYF
V: TRBV9
J: TRBJ2-7
size: .
D: TRBD2

DNA: TGTGCCAGCTCACGTAACAGACAGAGCTCTGGAAACACCATATATTTT
CDR3: CASSRNRQSSGNTIYF
V: TRBV18
J: TRBJ1-3
size: .
D: .

DNA: TGTGCCAGCAGCATCAATGGGGGCGATCAGCCCCAGCATTTT
CDR3: CASSINGGDQPQHF
V: TRBV21-1
J: TRBJ1-5
size: .
D: .

DNA: TGTGCCAGCTCACCAAGAGACAGGGTTGACAATGAGCAGTTCTTC
CDR3: CASSPRDRVDNEQFF
V: TRBV18
J: TRBJ2-1
size: few
D: TRBD1

DNA: TGTGCCAGCAGCAGGACTAGCGGACTAACGCTAGCCAAAAACATTCAGTACTTC
CDR3: CASSRTSGLTLAKNIQYF
V: TRBV5-4
J: TRBJ2-4
size: .
D: TRBD2

DNA: TGTGCCAGCAGCCAAGCACTAGCGGGAGAAGGGCTAAGAAACATTCAGTACTTC
CDR3: CASSQALAGEGLRNIQYF
V: TRBV3-1/TRBV3-2
J: TRBJ2-4
size: .
D: TRBD2

DNA: TGTGCCAGTAGTAATATGGAAAAACTGTTTTTT
CDR3: CASSNMEKLFF
V: TRBV19
J: TRBJ1-4
size: .
D: .

DNA: TGTGCCAGCAGTTTCAGGGACAATCAGCCCCAGCATTTT
CDR3: CASSFRDNQPQHF
V: TRBV12-3/TRBV12-4
J: TRBJ1-5
size: .
D: .

DNA: TGCAGCGTTAAAGGGACTAGCTTCTACGAGCAGTACTTC
CDR3: CSVKGTSFYEQYF
V: TRBV29-1
J: TRBJ2-7
size: .
D: TRBD2

DNA: TGTGCCAGCAGTTTATTTCCAGGGGAGAACACTGAAGCTTTCTTT
CDR3: CASSLFPGENTEAFF
V: TRBV28
J: TRBJ1-1
size: .
D: .

DNA: TGCGCCAGCAGCTTGGGACCAGGGACTGGGGCCAACGTCCTGACTTTC
CDR3: CASSLGPGTGANVLTF
V: TRBV5-1
J: TRBJ2-6
size: .
D: .

DNA: TGTGCCAGCAGCTTAGGACAGTACTCTGGAAACACCATATATTTT
CDR3: CASSLGQYSGNTIYF
V: TRBV11-3
J: TRBJ1-3
size: many
D: .

DNA: TGTGCCAGCAGCTTAGACAGGGAGGGAGAGCAGTACTTC
CDR3: CASSLDREGEQYF
V: TRBV11-2
J: TRBJ2-7
size: .
D: TRBD2

DNA: TGCAGCGTTGGACCCACAGGGGCCGGGGAGCTGTTTTTT
CDR3: CSVGPTGAGELFF
V: TRBV29-1
J: TRBJ2-2
size: .
D: TRBD1

DNA: TGTGCCAGCAGTACCGGGACTAGCGGGGTGAACACCGGGGAGCTGTTTTTT
CDR3: CASSTGTSGVNTGELFF
V: TRBV2
J: TRBJ2-2
size: .
D: TRBD2

DNA: TGTGCCAGCAGCCCGAGGGCAGGAAGCTCCTACGAGCAGTACTTC
CDR3: CASSPRAGSSYEQYF
V: TRBV5-4
J: TRBJ2-7
size: .
D: .

DNA: TGTGCTAGTGGTGGGGGCATCGATCAGCCCCAGCATTTT
CDR3: CASGGGIDQPQHF
V: TRBV12-5
J: TRBJ1-5
size: once
D: .

DNA: TGTGCCAGCAGTTTTACAGGGTTCGACACTGAAGCTTTCTTT
CDR3: CASSFTGFDTEAFF
V: TRBV6-5
J: TRBJ1-1
size: .
D: .

DNA: TGTGCCAGCAGCGTAGTAGCAGCTCAATTTGTCCCTGAGGCTTTCTTT
CDR3: CASSVVAAQFVPEAFF
V: TRBV9
J: TRBJ1-1
size: .
D: .

DNA: TGCGCCAGCAGCCAAGGGGCGAGGGGGGGCTATGGCTACACCTTC
CDR3: CASSQGARGGYGYTF
V: TRBV4-1
J: TRBJ1-2
size: .
D: .

DNA: TGTGCCAGCAGCCCGGCGCAATCCCGACAGTTAAGCAATCAGCCCCAGCATTTT
CDR3: CASSPAQSRQLSNQPQHF
V: TRBV27
J: TRBJ1-5
size: .
D: .

DNA: TGTGCCAGCAGCGTCATCAATACAGTGAACACTGAAGCTTTCTTT
CDR3: CASSVINTVNTEAFF
V: TRBV9
J: TRBJ1-1
size: .
D: .

DNA: TGTGCCAGCAACTCGGACAGGGAAGGGGACACTGAAGCTTTCTTT
CDR3: CASNSDREGDTEAFF
V: TRBV6-5
J: TRBJ1-1
size: .
D: TRBD1

DNA: TGTGCCAGTAGTCCCGGGGTTGCGGGAGCGGAGACCCAGTACTTC
CDR3: CASSPGVAGAETQYF
V: TRBV19
J: TRBJ2-5
size: .
D: TRBD2

DNA: TGTGCCAGCAGCTTTGGACAGGGATATAGCAATCAGCCCCAGCATTTT
CDR3: CASSFGQGYSNQPQHF
V: TRBV5-8
J: TRBJ1-5
size: once
D: TRBD1